The 17 T cell receptor beta chains in this list originate from one sample, sequenced in a study of cytomegalovirus exposure and HLA in healthy donors. PCR involved 60 Vbeta and 13 Jbeta primers. Assay used: immunoSEQ multiplex PCR; TCRdb lists only in-frame clones, some missing. The repertoire includes under 55,000 clones, around 66% of them detected once, and 3% sits in the top ten. The sample was PBMCs. The receptors here all came from a man aged 18 to 29 in good health and CMV-seronegative.

This clone was counted between two and nine times. V is TRBV6-5 and J is TRBJ1-1; D unresolved. Trimming cost V 5 bases and J 0 bases, with 10 bases left between them. This CDR3 has 14 residues. The V gene's germline CDR1 is MNHEY and CDR2 SVGAGI. The CDR3 bases are TGTGCCAGCAGTCCCATGAGAGTGAACACTGAAGCTTTCTTT. It translates to CASSPMRVNTEAFF.

The CDR3 region is CASSYSAREPHNEQFF. The CDR3 bases are TGTGCCAGCAGTTACTCGGCGCGGGAACCCCACAATGAGCAGTTCTTC. The rearrangement links TRBV6-6 to TRBJ2-1, with TRBD2 as a possible D gene (6 bases). Between the trimmed V and J ends, which lost 0 bases and 5 bases, there was a span of 14 bases. CDR1 is MNHNY and CDR2 is SVGAGI in the germline V gene (reference sequence). CDR3 length: 16 residues.

In this sample, this clone turned up a few times. The chain is built from TRBV5-4 and TRBJ2-1; no reliable D call. V was shortened by 4 bases and J by 8 bases, with 13 bases between the two germline ends. CDR1 is SGHNT, CDR2 YYREEE, per germline (reference sequence). CDR3 length equals 13 residues. In nucleotides, the CDR3 is TGTGCCAGCAGCACCACTACCCTCGATGAGCAGTTCTTC. Protein product: CASSTTTLDEQFF.

This clone was seen only a few times. The CDR3 region has the DNA TGTGCCAGCAGTTCCAGTCGACAGGGACTCGCCTACGAGCAGTACTTC. Protein product: CASSSSRQGLAYEQYF. The chain has TRBV6-5 and TRBJ2-7; a weak D match, TRBD1 (7 bases). The V gene lost 4 bases and the J gene lost 2 bases, with 18 bases spanning the gap. Germline-derived CDR1 and CDR2 are MNHEY and SVGAGI. The CDR3 has 16 residues.

The chain links TRBV2 to TRBJ1-1, with unresolved D. The CDR3 covers 13 residues. Trimming took 6 bases from V and 0 from J, leaving 8 bases between them. CDR1 SNHLY and CDR2 FYNNEI come from the germline V gene. CDR3 in amino acids: CASRADMNTEAFF. The CDR3 region has the DNA TGTGCCAGCAGAGCCGATATGAACACTGAAGCTTTCTTT.

The rearrangement joins TRBV29-1 to TRBJ2-7; TRBD1 matches 8 bases. Germline CDR1 is SQVTM and CDR2 is ANQGSEA. This CDR3 contains 15 residues. The V gene end was trimmed by 3 bases and the J gene end by 3 bases; junction bases not matched to a gene: 10. The CDR3: CSVEHRDRGNYEQYV. Here the CDR3 DNA reads TGCAGCGTTGAGCATCGAGACAGGGGAAACTACGAGCAGTACGTC.

The V call is TRBV10-1, the J call TRBJ2-7, with D tentatively TRBD2 (5 bases). The length of the CDR3 is 14 residues. Trimming shortened V by 0 bases and J by 3 bases, and 9 bases separated the two germline ends. Germline V gene data show CDR1 as WNHNN and CDR2 as SYGVQD (reference sequence). CDR3 residues: CASSESGGGYEQYF. CDR3 in DNA: TGCGCCAGCAGTGAGTCAGGTGGAGGCTACGAGCAGTACTTC.

The chain combines TRBV5-6 with TRBJ2-7; 9 bases agree with TRBD1. Trimming cost V 4 bases and J 5 bases; bases outside gene matches: 4. Germline assignment: CDR1 SGHDT and CDR2 YYEEEE. This CDR3 comprises 13 residues. This CDR3 is CASSVYRGHEQYF. The CDR3 DNA reads TGTGCCAGCAGCGTCTACAGGGGGCACGAGCAGTACTTC.

This rearrangement joins TRBV27 to TRBJ1-1; 7 bases map to TRBD1. Germline V CDR1 and CDR2: MNHEY, SMNVEV (reference sequence). The CDR3 has 14 residues. Germline trimming cut 8 bases from V and 6 bases from J; bases unmatched to any gene: 12. CDR3 protein: CASVAQGFPPEAFF. The CDR3 region has the DNA TGTGCCAGCGTCGCACAGGGGTTCCCTCCTGAAGCTTTCTTT.

This chain joins TRBV5-4 and TRBJ2-3; D is ambiguous. This CDR3 contains 16 residues. The V gene lost 0 bases and the J gene lost 2 bases, with 13 bases spanning the gap. The V gene's germline CDR1 is SGHNT and CDR2 YYREEE (reference sequence). The CDR3 region is CASSLDPRPDTDTQYF. DNA for the CDR3: TGTGCCAGCAGCTTGGACCCTAGACCTGACACAGATACGCAGTATTTT.

V is TRBV29-1 and J is TRBJ2-5; D uncertain. The germline V gene encodes CDR1 SQVTM and CDR2 ANQGSEA. V was trimmed by 7 bases and J by 2 bases, leaving 8 bases between them. The CDR3 extends over 11 amino acids. The CDR3 is CSAQNQETQYF. DNA of the CDR3: TGCAGCGCCCAAAATCAAGAGACCCAGTACTTC.

The chain couples TRBV27 to TRBJ2-7; 8 bases map to TRBD1. The CDR3 runs to 14 residues. With 5 bases clipped from V and 7 bases from J, the junction kept 10 bases outside the gene matches. The germline CDR1 and CDR2 sequences are MNHEY and SMNVEV (reference sequence). CDR3 protein: CASSPLGQGREQYF. DNA for the CDR3: TGTGCCAGCAGTCCCCTCGGACAGGGTCGAGAGCAGTACTTC.

V and J are TRBV18 and TRBJ2-3, with D perhaps TRBD1 (5 bases). This CDR3 has 14 amino acids. Trimming removed 4 bases from V and 0 bases from J, with 8 bases in between. CDR1 and CDR2 from the germline V gene are KGHSH and LQKENI. CDR3 in DNA: TGTGCCAGCTCACGAGACAGTAGCACAGATACGCAGTATTTT. Translated: CASSRDSSTDTQYF.

V usage is TRBV5-1 and J usage is TRBJ1-2; D is undetermined. Trimming removed 1 base from V and 4 bases from J, with 8 bases in between. CDR1 is SGHRS and CDR2 is YFSETQ in the germline V gene. The CDR3 is 13 amino acids. In DNA form, the CDR3 reads TGCGCCAGCAGCTTGTTGGAGGGCTATGGCTACACCTTC. Amino acid sequence: CASSLLEGYGYTF.

The genes are TRBV27 and TRBJ2-5; D is possibly TRBD1 (6 bases). The germline V gene has CDR1 MNHEY and CDR2 SMNVEV (reference sequence). V gave up 1 base and J gave up 5 bases, with 11 bases separating them. This CDR3 has 14 amino acids. In nucleotides, the CDR3 is TGTGCCAGCAGTTTATATGGGGGCGGGGAGACCCAGTACTTC. This translates into CASSLYGGGETQYF.

This sequence joins TRBV28 and TRBJ2-5; 8 bases match TRBD1. Germline V gene lookup returns CDR1 MDHEN and CDR2 SYDVKM. This CDR3 spans 14 amino acids. V lost 5 bases and J lost 4; bases outside the gene matches: 6. CDR3 sequence: CASSGQGYTETQYF. The DNA for the CDR3 is TGTGCCAGCAGTGGACAGGGATACACAGAGACCCAGTACTTC. The variable domain in full, with the rest retrieved from reference TRBV28 and TRBJ2-5, is DVKVTQSSRYLVKRTGEKVFLECVQDMDHENMFWYRQDPGLGLRLIYFSYDVKMKEKGDIPEGYSVSREKKERFSLILESASTNQTSMYLCASSGQGYTETQYFGPGTRLLVL.

The rearrangement joins TRBV5-6 to TRBJ1-1; no clear D gene. Germline V gene sequence: CDR1 SGHDT, CDR2 YYEEEE. This CDR3 has 12 amino acids. Trimming stripped 1 base from V and 3 bases from J, with 4 bases between. CDR3 sequence reads: CASSLPYTEAFF. The CDR3, as DNA: TGTGCCAGCAGCTTGCCGTACACTGAAGCTTTCTTT.